This T cell receptor beta chain was sequenced in a study of CD4 T cells in relation to SARS-CoV-2 and coronaviruses. In regard to this clone: The antigen is undetermined.

Before the COVID-19 pandemic, during about 2010-2018, CD4+ T cells were taken from unexposed donors. CD4+ T cells were isolated from the cells after more than nine days of culture. The CDR3 runs to 14 residues. Trimming left V 0 bases short and J 5 bases short, with 10 bases between. The germline gives CDR1 SGHDN, CDR2 FVKESK. Study results and caveats: Crossreactive clones expanded significantly less to SARS-CoV-2 than monoreactive clones.

Here immunoSEQ multiplex PCR was the method, and the copy in TCRdb shows in-frame clones only, minus some. The profile shows under 14,000 clones, 70% to 85% of them singletons. The sequence came from a human donor in good health. The sequencing sample was made of CD4+ T cells from PBMCs, cultured in vitro. The chain combines TRBV14 with TRBJ1-1; D remains unclear. This CDR3 is CASSQDIRSTEAFF. CDR3 nucleotide sequence: TGTGCCAGCAGCCAAGATATCAGGAGTACTGAAGCTTTCTTT. The full variable domain, rest sourced from reference TRBV14 and TRBJ1-1, is EAGVTQFPSHSVIEKGQTVTLRCDPISGHDNLYWYRRVMGKEIKFLLHFVKESKQDESGMPNNRFLAERTGGTYSTLKVQPAELEDSGVYFCASSQDIRSTEAFFGQGTRLTVV.